This is a list of T cell receptor beta chains from one sample in a study of blood T cell repertoires in COVID-19. Clones were read by immunoSEQ multiplex PCR, and TCRdb kept only the in-frame ones, dropping some. This table has about 170,000 clones, 75% to 90% appearing once. Specimen: peripheral blood. The receptors originated from a woman in her fifties or sixties with acute or convalescent COVID-19. Each CDR3 is given with its conserved first and last residue. The order of the fields is V gene, clone size, J gene, D gene, CDR3 protein, CDR3 DNA. A D gene is named only where the DNA matches it firmly. A row's size may be missing; if present it is once, few, many or a size class.

>TRBV5-4|-|TRBJ2-1|-
CASSLLGSSYNEQFF
TGTGCCAGCAGCTTGCTTGGGAGCTCCTACAATGAGCAGTTCTTC
>TRBV10-1|-|TRBJ1-3|-
CASSEHGSGNTIYF
TGCGCCAGCAGTGAGCACGGCTCTGGAAACACCATATATTTT
>TRBV28|-|TRBJ1-5|TRBD1
CASSLSYRGSNQPQHF
TGTGCCAGCAGTTTATCCTACAGGGGGAGCAATCAGCCCCAGCATTTT
>TRBV19|-|TRBJ1-1|TRBD1
CASSIMDRGLVNTEAFF
TGTGCCAGTAGTATAATGGACAGGGGACTTGTGAACACTGAAGCTTTCTTT
>TRBV18|-|TRBJ2-7|TRBD1
CASSPRTGDHEQYF
TGTGCCAGCTCACCACGGACAGGGGACCACGAGCAGTACTTC
>TRBV5-1|-|TRBJ2-7|-
CASSSQVTAPEQYF
TGCGCCAGCAGCTCGCAAGTGACAGCTCCCGAGCAGTACTTC
>TRBV5-1|-|TRBJ1-2|-
CASSLSSTNYGYTF
TGCGCCAGCAGCTTGAGCTCCACCAACTATGGCTACACCTTC
>TRBV5-1|-|TRBJ1-1|TRBD1
CASSLAGDRGTEAFF
TGCGCCAGCAGCTTGGCGGGGGACAGGGGCACTGAAGCTTTCTTT
>TRBV6-5|-|TRBJ2-7|-
CASRGQGQYEQYF
TGTGCCAGCAGAGGGCAGGGTCAGTACGAGCAGTACTTC
>TRBV5-1|-|TRBJ1-3|TRBD1
CASSLSGTGGGNTIYF
TGCGCCAGCAGCTTGTCCGGGACAGGGGGAGGAAACACCATATATTTT
>TRBV19|-|TRBJ2-3|TRBD2
CASSRPPGLAGGSTDTQYF
TGTGCCAGTAGCAGACCCCCGGGACTAGCGGGGGGCAGCACAGATACGCAGTATTTT
>TRBV5-1|-|TRBJ2-7|TRBD2
CASSRGLAGNSYEQYF
TGCGCCAGCAGCAGGGGACTAGCGGGGAACTCCTACGAGCAGTACTTC
>TRBV7-2|-|TRBJ2-7|-
CASSLAGYGEQYF
TGTGCCAGCAGCTTAGCCGGGTATGGCGAGCAGTACTTC
>TRBV18|-|TRBJ1-1|-
CASSPWTDLRPEAFF
TGTGCCAGCTCACCGTGGACAGATTTGAGGCCTGAAGCTTTCTTT
>TRBV4-2|-|TRBJ2-2|-
CASSQDTQGIGDTGELFF
TGTGCCAGCAGCCAAGATACGCAGGGTATAGGAGACACCGGGGAGCTGTTTTTT
>TRBV6-5|-|TRBJ1-5|TRBD1
CASSRTGGNQPQHF
TGTGCCAGCAGCCGGACAGGGGGCAATCAGCCCCAGCATTTT
>TRBV6-5|-|TRBJ1-6|-
CASSYLQNSPLHF
TGTGCCAGCAGTTACCTTCAGAATTCACCCCTCCACTTT
>TRBV5-5|-|TRBJ1-4|-
CASSLGATATNEKLFF
TGTGCCAGCAGCTTGGGGGCCACAGCAACTAATGAAAAACTGTTTTTT
>TRBV7-9|-|TRBJ2-5|TRBD1
CASSLVRGQGSQETQYF
TGTGCCAGCAGCTTAGTTCGTGGACAGGGGAGTCAAGAGACCCAGTACTTC
>TRBV5-4|-|TRBJ1-6|TRBD1
CASSLGQGESPLHF
TGTGCCAGCAGCTTGGGACAGGGGGAATCACCCCTCCACTTT
>TRBV28|-|TRBJ1-1|-
CASSLRGSWTEAFF
TGTGCCAGCAGCTTAAGGGGGAGCTGGACTGAAGCTTTCTTT
>TRBV7-8|-|TRBJ2-1|TRBD2
CASSKAGGMGNEQFF
TGTGCCAGCAGTAAAGCGGGGGGCATGGGTAATGAGCAGTTCTTC
>TRBV6-6|-|TRBJ2-5|-
CASSSSYETQYF
TGTGCCAGCAGTTCCAGTTACGAGACCCAGTACTTC
>TRBV7-2|few|TRBJ2-5|TRBD1
CASSYGTGKTQYF
TGTGCCAGCAGCTATGGGACAGGGAAGACCCAGTACTTC
>TRBV7-3|-|TRBJ2-2|-
CASSPFDSLNTGELFF
TGTGCCAGCAGCCCTTTCGACAGCTTAAACACCGGGGAGCTGTTTTTT
>TRBV10-3|-|TRBJ1-2|-
CAISESTGNYGYTF
TGTGCCATCAGTGAGTCGACGGGGAACTATGGCTACACCTTC
>TRBV7-2|once|TRBJ2-7|TRBD2
CASSLLAGDSYEQYF
TGTGCCAGCAGCCTCCTAGCGGGTGATTCCTACGAGCAGTACTTC
>TRBV2|-|TRBJ1-3|-
CASSSQGNTIYF
TGTGCCAGCAGCTCCCAGGGAAACACCATATATTTT
>TRBV18|-|TRBJ1-6|-
CASSTDSNSPLHF
TGTGCCAGCTCGACGGACAGTAATTCACCCCTCCACTTT
>TRBV15|-|TRBJ1-1|TRBD1
CATSRGQGRVAEAFF
TGTGCCACCAGCAGAGGACAGGGGAGGGTCGCTGAAGCTTTCTTT
>TRBV7-2|-|TRBJ1-3|-
CASSPGGIHSGNTIYF
TGTGCCAGCAGTCCGGGGGGTATTCACTCTGGAAACACCATATATTTT
>TRBV18|-|TRBJ1-1|-
CASSPFDWTRPRTTEAFF
TGTGCCAGCTCACCTTTCGACTGGACTCGCCCTCGCACCACTGAAGCTTTCTTT
>TRBV4-3|-|TRBJ2-5|TRBD1
CASSQGTGGETQYF
TGCGCCAGCAGCCAAGGGACAGGGGGAGAGACCCAGTACTTC
>TRBV6-6|once|TRBJ1-5|TRBD1
CASSPGDRGRNQPQHF
TGTGCCAGCAGCCCGGGGGACAGGGGCCGCAATCAGCCCCAGCATTTT
>TRBV14|-|TRBJ2-4|-
CASSQDLGGGAAKNIQYF
TGTGCCAGCAGCCAAGATCTTGGAGGGGGGGCGGCCAAAAACATTCAGTACTTC
>TRBV4-3|-|TRBJ1-1|-
CASSQDSVTEAFF
TGCGCCAGCAGCCAAGATTCCGTCACTGAAGCTTTCTTT
>TRBV9|-|TRBJ2-2|TRBD2
CASSHSGGADTGELFF
TGTGCCAGCAGCCATAGCGGGGGGGCCGACACCGGGGAGCTGTTTTTT
>TRBV11-1|few|TRBJ1-6|-
CASSLGPRGISPLHF
TGTGCCAGCAGCTTAGGCCCTCGAGGGATCTCACCCCTCCACTTT
>TRBV24-1|-|TRBJ2-7|-
CATSLSGYEQYF
TGTGCCACCAGCTTGAGCGGCTACGAGCAGTACTTC
>TRBV30|-|TRBJ1-3|-
CAWAGLDSGNTIYF
TGTGCCTGGGCAGGGTTGGACTCTGGAAACACCATATATTTT
>TRBV5-1|-|TRBJ2-7|TRBD1
CASSLGTGPREYF
TGCGCCAGCAGCTTGGGGACAGGGCCTAGGGAGTACTTC